The source of this T cell receptor (beta chain) is a study of blood T cell repertoires in COVID-19. Study background: Nucleic acid was either cDNA or gDNA, and it came from T cells, B-cell-depleted T cells, or PBMCs.

This CDR3 is built from 15 residues. CDR1 is KGHSH and CDR2 is LQKENI in the germline V gene. V was shortened by 3 bases and J by 5 bases, with 13 bases between the two germline ends. This clone was detected a few times. Authors' methods: Estimates of nucleated cell counts were drawn from the amplification of reference gene primers. TCRdb's copy holds only in-frame clones and misses some; the assay was immunoSEQ multiplex PCR. V and J calls and clone size come straight from that table; D and trimming were deduced from the DNA. The sample carries 150,000 to 200,000 clones, 78% recorded once. Sequenced sample: peripheral blood. The gene calls are TRBV18 and TRBJ1-4; TRBD1 might be the D (5 bases). The clonotype comes from a woman of 80 years or more with active or convalescent COVID-19. CDR3 region: CASSPMTRANEKLFF. CDR3 in DNA: TGTGCCAGCTCACCCATGACCAGGGCAAATGAAAAACTGTTTTTT.